The 5 T cell receptor beta chains given below trace back to one sample, sequenced in a study of T-cell reconstitution after alpha-beta-depleted transplantation in children. Preparation of the TCRbeta library used unique molecular identifiers. TCRdb used MiXCR to reprocess the PCR reads, holding one entry per CDR3 protein. The table lists hundreds of thousands of distinct CDR3 sequences, around 15% of them singletons. Here the sequenced sample was PBMCs, mostly from graft donor cells, taken 360 days after TCRalphabeta/CD19-depleted stem cell transplant. These receptors all stem from a male patient between 2 and 10 years old who had a stem cell transplant for acute lymphoblastic leukemia, so the T cells may come from the graft donor.

The rearrangement joins TRBV10-3 to TRBJ2-5; a possible D gene is TRBD2 (6 bases). V gave up 2 bases and J gave up 2 bases, with 12 bases separating them. The germline V gene has CDR1 ENHRY and CDR2 SYGVKD. The CDR3 has 15 residues. The CDR3 DNA reads as TGTGCCATCAGTGAGCGGGCGGGACCTCAAGAGACCCAGTACTTC. It translates to CAISERAGPQETQYF.

In its sample, this clonotype was seen a few times. The rearrangement uses TRBV7-9 and TRBJ1-4, with 8 bases aligning to TRBD1. Germline CDR1 reads SEHNR; CDR2 reads FQNEAQ (reference sequence). The CDR3 is made up of 15 amino acids. The V and J ends lost 5 bases and 7 bases, in that order; junction bases with no gene match: 9. The DNA of the CDR3 is TGTGCCAGCAGCGTCGACAGGGGCCGGGTTGAAAAACTGTTTTTT. Its protein is CASSVDRGRVEKLFF. Using reference TRBV7-9 and TRBJ1-4 for the parts outside the CDR3, the full variable domain is DTGVSQNPRHKITKRGQNVTFRCDPISEHNRLYWYRQTLGQGPEFLTYFQNEAQLEKSRLLSDRFSAERPKGSFSTLEIQRTEQGDSAMYLCASSVDRGRVEKLFFGSGTQLSVL.

Turning to this clonotype: This clone may be a read error of a much larger clone one base away. The J gene is TRBJ2-5, the V gene TRBV20-1; tentatively, D is TRBD1 (6 bases). Trimming took off 0 bases at V and 4 bases at J, with 18 bases between the two ends. Germline CDR1 is DFQATT and CDR2 is SNEGSKA (reference sequence). This CDR3 region has 16 residues. The CDR3 region has the DNA TGCAGTGCTAGAGATTTCTGGACAGTAATGGTAGAGACCCAGTACTTC. Translation gives CSARDFWTVMVETQYF.

In this sample, this clonotype turned up once. The chain links TRBV10-3 to TRBJ2-5, with a weak D call TRBD1 (6 bases). V lost 2 bases to trimming and J lost 7 bases, with 23 bases between them. Germline values: CDR1 ENHRY, CDR2 SYGVKD. The CDR3 totals 17 residues. The CDR3 spells CAISEGRGGTRGWTQYF. For the CDR3, the DNA is TGTGCCATCAGTGAGGGACGTGGTGGGACGAGGGGGTGGACCCAGTACTTC.

The CDR3 nucleotides are TGTGCCTGGACATTATCAGATACGCAGTATTTT. This encodes CAWTLSDTQYF. This chain uses TRBV30 with TRBJ2-3; no clear D gene. V gave up 4 bases and J gave up 4 bases, with 6 bases separating them. The CDR3 is made up of 11 amino acids. CDR1 GTSNPN and CDR2 SVGIG come from the germline V gene (reference sequence).